The clone carrying this TCR beta chain was observed once. The entry originates in a study of blood T cell repertoires in COVID-19. Study background: PBMCs, B-cell-depleted T cells, or T cells provided the cDNA or gDNA that made up the material.

The method was immunoSEQ multiplex PCR; TCRdb's version includes in-frame clones alone and lacks a portion of them. In the table there are 84,000 or so clones, more than 80% of which are singletons. J was trimmed by 8 bases and V by 2 bases; bases with no gene match: 7. The CDR3 covers 15 residues. Germline-derived CDR1 and CDR2 are MNHEY and SVGAGI. This clonotype originated in a human donor in a cohort sampled during active COVID-19. Sequencing was carried out using peripheral blood. V is TRBV6-5 and J is TRBJ1-4, with TRBD1 matching over 8 bases. CDR3: CASSYLGTGGEKLFF. For the CDR3, the DNA is TGTGCCAGCAGTTACCTCGGGACAGGAGGAGAAAAACTGTTTTTT.